These 14 T cell receptor beta chains were sequenced from one sample in a study of metastatic and nonmetastatic thyroid tumors. Ahead of thyroid surgery, no patient had received treatment of any kind. MiXCR reprocessed the PCR reads for TCRdb. The sample contains roughly 22,000 clones, less than 40% of which appear only once. The sequencing sample was made of blood. The receptors come from a male donor with papillary thyroid cancer or a benign thyroid nodule (not recorded which). Some clones in this sample may be carry-over from other donors' samples.

V usage is TRBV12-3 or TRBV12-4 and J usage is TRBJ2-5; D is perhaps TRBD1 or TRBD2 (5 bases each). This CDR3 contains 15 residues. The V end lost 1 base, the J end lost 4 bases, and 13 bases lay between the germline ends. This CDR3 is CASSLGGVGGETQYF. Here the CDR3 DNA reads TGTGCCAGCAGTTTAGGAGGGGTCGGCGGAGAGACCCAGTACTTC.

This clone came up many times. This sequence joins TRBV4-2 and TRBJ2-1; 14 nucleotides line up with TRBD2. Germline V gene lookup returns CDR1 LGHNA and CDR2 YNFKEQ. Unmatched junction bases numbered 9, after V lost 4 bases and J lost 7 bases. The CDR3 has 17 amino acids. The CDR3 DNA reads as TGTGCCAGCAGCCCCACCGGGACTAGCGGGAGTGGTAATGAGCAGTTCTTC. It is translated as CASSPTGTSGSGNEQFF.

This clone has a single count. The chain links TRBV20-1 to TRBJ2-7, with 8 bases lining up with TRBD2. The V and J ends lost 3 bases and 3 bases, in that order; junction bases with no gene match: 7. Germline V gene sequence: CDR1 DFQATT, CDR2 SNEGSKA (reference sequence). The CDR3 loop spans 14 amino acids. The CDR3 loop is CSASGGGLDYEQYF. CDR3 coding DNA: TGCAGTGCTAGTGGCGGGGGGCTAGACTACGAGCAGTACTTC.

The sample holds many counts of this clone. This specimen includes other DNA sequences encoding the same CDR3. The CDR3 here is CASSSSGGISGELFF. CDR3 sequence (DNA): TGCGCCAGCAGCTCTAGCGGGGGTATTAGCGGGGAGCTGTTTTTT. J is TRBJ2-2 and V is TRBV5-1; TRBD2 aligns across 10 bases. The CDR3 consists of 15 residues. V was pared by 3 bases and J by 7 bases, with 6 bases of the junction left unmatched. The germline CDR1 and CDR2 sequences are SGHRS and YFSETQ.

V gene TRBV24-1 combines with J gene TRBJ1-2, with D uncertain. Germline CDR1 KGHDR, CDR2 SFDVKD. The CDR3 loop spans 13 amino acids. V dropped 0 bases and J dropped 2 bases, with 3 bases sitting between them. The CDR3 is CATSDLHNYGYTF. Here the CDR3 DNA reads TGTGCCACCAGTGATTTGCACAACTATGGCTACACCTTC.

This clone was counted between two and nine times. A much larger clone lies one base from this, so it may be a read error. The sample carries other DNA sequences with the same CDR3. The chain combines TRBV12-3 or TRBV12-4 with TRBJ2-1; D possibly corresponds to TRBD2 (8 bases). This CDR3 has 14 amino acids. V was clipped by 7 bases and J by 6 bases, with 16 bases between them. The DNA for the CDR3 is TGTGCCAGCACCCGGGAGGGGGCACGCAATGAGCAGTTCTTC. Its protein product is CASTREGARNEQFF.

In its sample, this clone is medium-sized. The V and J genes are TRBV5-1 and TRBJ2-2; TRBD1 matches 8 bases. The CDR3 has 15 amino acids. The germline V gene encodes CDR1 SGHRS and CDR2 YFSETQ. V was clipped by 0 bases and J by 4 bases; unmatched bases: 2. The CDR3 is CASSLATGGTGELFF. CDR3 nucleotide sequence: TGCGCCAGCAGCTTGGCCACAGGGGGCACCGGGGAGCTGTTTTTT.

This clone was found a few times. V gene TRBV24-1 combines with J gene TRBJ2-1; 9 bases line up with TRBD1. The CDR3 length is 13 residues. V was pared by 7 bases and J by 9 bases, with 6 bases of the junction left unmatched. CDR1 and CDR2 (germline): KGHDR, SFDVKD. This chain's CDR3 is CATRQGAHSEQFF. The CDR3 DNA is TGTGCCACCAGACAGGGGGCCCATAGTGAGCAGTTCTTC.

The rearrangement joins TRBV3-1 to TRBJ2-1; TRBD2 agrees at 12 bases. This CDR3 comprises 17 residues. Germline loops: CDR1 LGHDT, CDR2 YNNKEL (reference sequence). Germline trimming cut 5 bases from V and 0 bases from J; bases unmatched to any gene: 5. The CDR3 loop is CASSSQTSGSSYNEQFF. The CDR3 region has the DNA TGTGCCAGCAGCTCCCAGACTAGCGGGAGCTCCTACAATGAGCAGTTCTTC.

J is TRBJ1-1 and V is TRBV3-1; 8 nucleotides line up with TRBD1. The trim removed 4 bases at V and 12 bases at J, leaving 7 bases unmatched. This CDR3 spans 12 amino acids. Germline CDR1 is LGHDT and CDR2 is YNNKEL (reference sequence). CDR3 nucleotides: TGTGCCAGCAGCCTTGGACAGGGACTAACTTTCTTT. Amino acid sequence: CASSLGQGLTFF.

In this sample, this clone is medium-sized. The V gene is TRBV20-1, the J gene TRBJ2-1; D uncertain. Germline CDR1 is DFQATT and CDR2 is SNEGSKA (reference sequence). V was shortened by 0 bases and J by 8 bases, with 26 bases between the two germline ends. This CDR3 is 18 amino acids long. The CDR3 DNA reads TGCAGTGCTAGAGATCTCGGGTTTCGCCTAGGAGCGAGCGATGAGCAGTTCTTC. Amino acid sequence: CSARDLGFRLGASDEQFF.

The V and J genes are TRBV30 and TRBJ2-7, with TRBD1 identical over 8 bases. Germline trimming cut 0 bases from V and 4 bases from J; bases unmatched to any gene: 2. CDR1 and CDR2 from the germline V gene are GTSNPN and SVGIG (reference sequence). There are 13 residues in the CDR3. CDR3 nucleotides: TGTGCCTGGAGTGTACAGGGGGTATACGAGCAGTACTTC. It yields the protein CAWSVQGVYEQYF.

This clone was picked up a small number of times. V usage is TRBV19 and J usage is TRBJ2-1, with 8 bases identical to TRBD2. From germline, CDR1 is LNHDA and CDR2 SQIVND (reference sequence). This CDR3 region has 14 residues. V shed 6 bases, J shed 7 bases, and the junction held 8 bases outside the gene matches. CDR3 DNA: TGTGCCAGTAGAATGCGAGCGGGAGCGAATGAGCAGTTCTTC. Its translation is CASRMRAGANEQFF. The whole variable domain, remainder taken from reference TRBV19 and TRBJ2-1, is DGGITQSPKYLFRKEGQNVTLSCEQNLNHDAMYWYRQDPGQGLRLIYYSQIVNDFQKGDIAEGYSVSREKKESFPLTVTSAQKNPTAFYLCASRMRAGANEQFFGPGTRLTVL.

By frequency in the sample, this clone is medium-sized. V and J are TRBV28 and TRBJ1-6; D perhaps matches TRBD1 (6 bases). Trimming pared 6 bases from V and 7 bases from J, leaving 13 bases between. CDR1 and CDR2 from the germline V gene are MDHEN and SYDVKM. The CDR3 contains 14 residues. CDR3: CASRIQGTNSPLHF. CDR3 DNA sequence: TGTGCCAGCAGAATACAGGGAACGAATTCACCCCTCCACTTT.